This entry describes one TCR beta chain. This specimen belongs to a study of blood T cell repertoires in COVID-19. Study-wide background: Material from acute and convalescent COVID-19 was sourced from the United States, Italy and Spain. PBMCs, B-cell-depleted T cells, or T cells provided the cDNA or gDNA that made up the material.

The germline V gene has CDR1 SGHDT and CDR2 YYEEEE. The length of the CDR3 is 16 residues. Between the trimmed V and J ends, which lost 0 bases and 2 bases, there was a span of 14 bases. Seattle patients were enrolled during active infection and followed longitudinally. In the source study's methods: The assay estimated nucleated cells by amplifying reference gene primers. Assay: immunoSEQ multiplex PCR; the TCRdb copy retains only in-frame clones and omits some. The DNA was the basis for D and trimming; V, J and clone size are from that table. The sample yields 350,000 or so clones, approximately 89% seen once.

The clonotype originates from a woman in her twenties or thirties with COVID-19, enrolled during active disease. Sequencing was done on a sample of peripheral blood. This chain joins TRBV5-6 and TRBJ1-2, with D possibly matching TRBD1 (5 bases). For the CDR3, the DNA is TGTGCCAGCAGCTTGGCCGGAGGGGCCCGCAACTATGGCTACACCTTC. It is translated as CASSLAGGARNYGYTF.